This is a list of T cell receptor beta chains from one sample in a study of blood T cell repertoires in COVID-19. Measured with immunoSEQ multiplex PCR; TCRdb has only the in-frame clones, and not every one. The table lists some 290,000 clones, around 92% of them singletons. Sequencing was done on a sample of peripheral blood. The receptor source for this set is a woman aged 25 to 39 with COVID-19, enrolled during active disease. Both conserved end residues are part of each CDR3. The order of the fields is D gene, clone size, CDR3 length, V gene, J gene, CDR3 protein, CDR3 DNA. A D gene is named only where the DNA matches it firmly. Rows give clone size only sometimes, using once, few, many, or a class for an expanded clone.

.	.	14	TRBV25-1	TRBJ1-2	CASSEKGESGESTF	TGTGCCAGCAGTGAAAAAGGAGAATCGGGGGAGAGCACCTTC
.	.	15	TRBV6-5	TRBJ1-1	CASSYRPQGDTEAFF	TGTGCCAGCAGTTACCGTCCCCAGGGCGACACTGAAGCTTTCTTT
.	.	15	TRBV5-6	TRBJ1-1	CASSLVGGSNTEAFF	TGTGCCAGCAGCTTGGTTGGAGGATCGAACACTGAAGCTTTCTTT
TRBD1	.	14	TRBV19	TRBJ2-7	CASSIGTGGYEQYF	TGTGCCAGTAGTATTGGGACAGGGGGCTACGAGCAGTACTTC
.	few	14	TRBV6-4	TRBJ2-2	CASSELRASGELFF	TGTGCCAGCAGTGAGCTGAGGGCGAGCGGGGAGCTGTTTTTT
.	.	17	TRBV19	TRBJ2-1	CASQNPGAPSSYNEQFF	TGTGCCAGCCAAAACCCCGGTGCCCCAAGCTCCTACAATGAGCAGTTCTTC
.	.	18	TRBV6-1	TRBJ1-6	CASSDYGGFSSYNSPLHF	TGTGCCAGCAGTGATTATGGGGGGTTCAGCTCCTATAATTCACCCCTCCACTTT
.	.	11	TRBV20-1	TRBJ1-6	CSATASRSLHF	TGCAGTGCAACCGCATCGAGGTCCCTCCACTTT
TRBD1	.	13	TRBV6-6	TRBJ1-2	CASSHRGSYGYTF	TGTGCCAGCAGTCACAGGGGGAGCTATGGCTACACCTTC
TRBD2	.	15	TRBV28	TRBJ2-2	CASNPTYGRAGELFF	TGTGCCAGCAACCCAACATATGGGAGGGCCGGGGAGCTGTTTTTT
.	.	10	TRBV28	TRBJ2-1	CASSGPPWFF	TGTGCCAGCAGTGGGCCCCCTTGGTTCTTC
TRBD1	.	15	TRBV5-4	TRBJ1-6	CASSWDRERYSPLHF	TGTGCCAGCAGTTGGGACAGGGAACGCTATTCACCCCTCCACTTT
TRBD2	.	15	TRBV6-2/TRBV6-3	TRBJ2-1	CASSSPLAGGREQFF	TGTGCCAGCAGTTCCCCTCTAGCGGGGGGGCGGGAGCAGTTCTTC
TRBD1	.	15	TRBV6-1	TRBJ1-2	CASSGADREGYGYTF	TGTGCCAGCAGTGGAGCGGACAGGGAAGGGTATGGCTACACCTTC
.	few	14	TRBV6-5	TRBJ2-1	CASISRQGANEQFF	TGTGCCAGCATAAGTAGGCAGGGTGCAAATGAGCAGTTCTTC
.	.	13	TRBV27	TRBJ1-2	CASSFLQGAGYTF	TGTGCCAGCAGTTTTCTTCAGGGCGCTGGCTACACCTTC
.	.	13	TRBV5-6	TRBJ1-2	CASSRGLNYGYTF	TGTGCCAGCAGCAGGGGGTTAAACTATGGCTACACCTTC
.	.	15	TRBV5-1	TRBJ2-5	CASSLGAGAEETQYF	TGCGCCAGCAGCTTGGGGGCGGGGGCCGAGGAGACCCAGTACTTC
TRBD1	.	17	TRBV4-1	TRBJ1-5	CASSQPRDRGSNQPQHF	TGCGCCAGCAGCCAGCCCCGGGACAGGGGGAGCAATCAGCCCCAGCATTTT
.	.	15	TRBV4-1	TRBJ2-1	CASSLSTGYNNEQFF	TGCGCCAGCAGCCTCTCGACAGGCTACAACAATGAGCAGTTCTTC
.	.	11	TRBV7-6	TRBJ2-1	CASSAHGGQFF	TGTGCCAGCAGCGCCCATGGAGGGCAGTTCTTC
.	.	13	TRBV7-2	TRBJ1-2	CASSLKGDYGYTF	TGTGCCAGCAGCTTAAAAGGGGATTATGGCTACACCTTC